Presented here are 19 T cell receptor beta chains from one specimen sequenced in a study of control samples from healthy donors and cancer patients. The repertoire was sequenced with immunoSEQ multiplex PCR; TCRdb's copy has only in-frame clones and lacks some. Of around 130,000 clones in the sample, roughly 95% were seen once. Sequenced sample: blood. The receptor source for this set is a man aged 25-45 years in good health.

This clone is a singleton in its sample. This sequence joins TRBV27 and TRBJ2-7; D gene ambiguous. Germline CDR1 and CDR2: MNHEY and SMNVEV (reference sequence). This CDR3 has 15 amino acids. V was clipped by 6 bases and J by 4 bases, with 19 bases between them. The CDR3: CASRLTVAAPYEQYF. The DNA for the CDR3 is TGTGCCAGCAGGTTAACCGTCGCCGCCCCGTACGAGCAGTACTTC.

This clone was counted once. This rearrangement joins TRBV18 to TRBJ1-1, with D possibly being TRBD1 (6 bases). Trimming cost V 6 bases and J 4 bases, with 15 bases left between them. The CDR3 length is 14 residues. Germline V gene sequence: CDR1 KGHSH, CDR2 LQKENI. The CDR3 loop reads CASSTGTKGTEAFF. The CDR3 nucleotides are TGTGCCAGCTCGACCGGGACAAAGGGCACTGAAGCTTTCTTT.

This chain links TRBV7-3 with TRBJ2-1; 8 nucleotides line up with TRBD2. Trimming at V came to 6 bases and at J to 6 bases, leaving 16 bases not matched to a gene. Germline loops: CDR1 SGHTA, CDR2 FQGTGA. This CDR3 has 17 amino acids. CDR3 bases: TGTGCCAGCAGGCAAAAAGGTGGCGGGGGGCCTGGCAATGAGCAGTTCTTC. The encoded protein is CASRQKGGGGPGNEQFF.

CDR3 DNA: TGTGCCAGTAGCTTGACAGGGTACAATGAGCAGTTCTTC. Protein sequence: CASSLTGYNEQFF. V and J are TRBV19 and TRBJ2-1, with TRBD1 matching over 7 bases. From germline, CDR1 is LNHDA and CDR2 SQIVND (reference sequence). The CDR3 extends over 13 amino acids. The trim removed 6 bases at V and 4 bases at J, leaving 3 bases unmatched.

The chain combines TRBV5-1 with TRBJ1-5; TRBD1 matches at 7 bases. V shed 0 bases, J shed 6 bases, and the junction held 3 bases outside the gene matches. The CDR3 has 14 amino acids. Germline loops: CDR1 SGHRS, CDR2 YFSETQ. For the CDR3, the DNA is TGCGCCAGCAGCTTGGAAGGGGGCGGTCAGCCCCAGCATTTT. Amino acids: CASSLEGGGQPQHF.

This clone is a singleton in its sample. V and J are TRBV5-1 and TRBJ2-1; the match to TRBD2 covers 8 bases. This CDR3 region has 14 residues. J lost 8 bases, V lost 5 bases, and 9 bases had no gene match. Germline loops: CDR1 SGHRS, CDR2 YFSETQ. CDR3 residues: CASSWRGEGHEQFF. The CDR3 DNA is TGCGCCAGCAGTTGGCGGGGGGAAGGTCATGAGCAGTTCTTC.

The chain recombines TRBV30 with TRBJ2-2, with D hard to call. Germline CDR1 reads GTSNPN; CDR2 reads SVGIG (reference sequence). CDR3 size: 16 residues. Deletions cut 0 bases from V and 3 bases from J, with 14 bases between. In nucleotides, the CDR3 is TGTGCCTGGAGTGTTTCGGTGTGGGTATACACCGGGGAGCTGTTTTTT. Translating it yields CAWSVSVWVYTGELFF.

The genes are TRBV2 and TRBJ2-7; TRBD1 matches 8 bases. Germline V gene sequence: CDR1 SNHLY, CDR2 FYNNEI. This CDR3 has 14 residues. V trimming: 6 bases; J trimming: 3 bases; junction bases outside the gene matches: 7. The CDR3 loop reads CASRAGTGIYEQYF. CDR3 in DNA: TGTGCCAGCAGGGCCGGGACAGGAATCTACGAGCAGTACTTC.

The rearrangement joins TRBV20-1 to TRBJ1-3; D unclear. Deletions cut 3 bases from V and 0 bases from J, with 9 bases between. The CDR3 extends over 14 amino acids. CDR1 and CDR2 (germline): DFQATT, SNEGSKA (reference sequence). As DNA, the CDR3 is TGCAGTGCTAGTCGTGCCATCTCTGGAAACACCATATATTTT. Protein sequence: CSASRAISGNTIYF.

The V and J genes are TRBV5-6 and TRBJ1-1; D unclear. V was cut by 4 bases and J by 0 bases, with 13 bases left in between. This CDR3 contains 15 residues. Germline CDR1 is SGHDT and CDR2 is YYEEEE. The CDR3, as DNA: TGTGCCAGCAGCGCTGGGTGGACCGTGAACACTGAAGCTTTCTTT. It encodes CASSAGWTVNTEAFF.

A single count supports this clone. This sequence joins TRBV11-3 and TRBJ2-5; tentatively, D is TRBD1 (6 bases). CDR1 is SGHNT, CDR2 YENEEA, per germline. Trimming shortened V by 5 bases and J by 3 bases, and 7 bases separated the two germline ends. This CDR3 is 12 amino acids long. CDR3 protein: CASSQGKETQYF. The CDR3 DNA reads TGTGCCAGCAGCCAGGGGAAAGAGACCCAGTACTTC.

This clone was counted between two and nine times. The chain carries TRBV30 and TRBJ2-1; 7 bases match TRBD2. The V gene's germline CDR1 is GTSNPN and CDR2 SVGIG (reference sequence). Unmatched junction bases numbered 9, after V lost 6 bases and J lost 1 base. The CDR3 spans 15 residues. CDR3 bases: TGTGCCTGCCCGGGGGAGGGGCGTTCCTACAATGAGCAGTTCTTC. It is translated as CACPGEGRSYNEQFF.

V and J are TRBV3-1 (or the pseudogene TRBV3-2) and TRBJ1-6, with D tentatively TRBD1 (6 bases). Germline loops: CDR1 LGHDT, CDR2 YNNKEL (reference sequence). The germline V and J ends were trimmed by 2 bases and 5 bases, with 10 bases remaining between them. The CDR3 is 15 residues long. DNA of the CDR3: TGTGCCAGCAGCCAAACAGCAGGGGATAATTCACCCCTCCACTTT. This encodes CASSQTAGDNSPLHF.

CDR3: CASSLEVLRGEQFF. The CDR3, as DNA: TGTGCCAGCAGCTTGGAGGTCCTCCGAGGTGAGCAGTTCTTC. The V call is TRBV5-6, the J call TRBJ2-1; D call uncertain. This CDR3 is 14 amino acids long. Trimming stripped 0 bases from V and 9 bases from J, with 13 bases between. Germline V gene sequence: CDR1 SGHDT, CDR2 YYEEEE.

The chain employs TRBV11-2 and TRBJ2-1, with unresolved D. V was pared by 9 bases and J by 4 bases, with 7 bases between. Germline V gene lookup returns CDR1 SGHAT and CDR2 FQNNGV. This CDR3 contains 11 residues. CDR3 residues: CASAGYNEQFF. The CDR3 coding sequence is TGTGCCAGTGCAGGATACAATGAGCAGTTCTTC.

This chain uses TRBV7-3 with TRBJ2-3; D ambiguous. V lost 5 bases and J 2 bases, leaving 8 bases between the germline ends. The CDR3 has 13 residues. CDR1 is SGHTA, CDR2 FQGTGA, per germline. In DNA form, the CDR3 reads TGTGCCAGCAGCCTTGTGAACACAGATACGCAGTATTTT. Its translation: CASSLVNTDTQYF.

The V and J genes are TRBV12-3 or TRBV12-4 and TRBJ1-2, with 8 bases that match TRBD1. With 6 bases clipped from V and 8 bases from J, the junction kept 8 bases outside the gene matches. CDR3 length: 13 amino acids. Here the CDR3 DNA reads TGTGCCAGCAGGGAAGGACAGGGAGGCGGCTACACCTTC. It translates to CASREGQGGGYTF.

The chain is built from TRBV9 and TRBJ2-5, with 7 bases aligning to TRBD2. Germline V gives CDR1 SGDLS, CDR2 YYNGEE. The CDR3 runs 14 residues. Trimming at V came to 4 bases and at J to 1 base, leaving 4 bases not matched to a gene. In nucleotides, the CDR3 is TGTGCCAGCAGCCTTACTAGCGCCCAAGAGACCCAGTACTTC. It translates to CASSLTSAQETQYF. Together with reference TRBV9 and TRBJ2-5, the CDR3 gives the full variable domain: DSGVTQTPKHLITATGQRVTLRCSPRSGDLSVYWYQQSLDQGLQFLIQYYNGEERAKGNILERFSAQQFPDLHSELNLSSLELGDSALYFCASSLTSAQETQYFGPGTRLLVL.

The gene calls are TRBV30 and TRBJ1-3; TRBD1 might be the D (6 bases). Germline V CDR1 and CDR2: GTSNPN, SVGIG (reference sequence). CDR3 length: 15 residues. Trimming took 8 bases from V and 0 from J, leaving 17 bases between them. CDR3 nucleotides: TGTGCCGGGGGCCCGTTCCGGGCCTCTGGAAACACCATATATTTT. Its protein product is CAGGPFRASGNTIYF. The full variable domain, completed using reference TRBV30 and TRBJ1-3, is SQTIHQWPATLVQPVGSPLSLECTVEGTSNPNLYWYRQAAGRGLQLLFYSVGIGQISSEVPQNLSASRPQDRQFILSSKKLLLSDSGFYLCAGGPFRASGNTIYFGEGSWLTVV.